The TCR beta chain under discussion was sequenced for a study of T cell repertoires in cytomegalovirus infection. Study context: From public TCR beta signatures came an indication of both CMV infection and matching HLA type.

The CDR3 has 15 amino acids. The V gene end was trimmed by 4 bases and the J gene end by 8 bases; junction bases not matched to a gene: 8. From germline, CDR1 is SGDLS and CDR2 YYNGEE. Findings and caveats of the study: There were HLA-C-restricted CMV-specific TCR beta clonotypes dominating the ex vivo response.

TCRdb analysed the reads with MiXCR anew, one entry per CDR3 protein. The profile shows about 180,000 distinct CDR3 sequences, over 13% of them singletons. This clonotype showed up just a few times. Its antigen remains unidentified. The V and J genes are TRBV9 and TRBJ1-4; 10 positions agree with TRBD1. Specimen: PBMCs. This sequence was found in a human donor in good health (CMV status not recorded). Some clones in this sample may be carry-over from other donors' samples. The CDR3 DNA reads TGTGCCAGCAGCCCTTACGGGACAGGGGAAGAAAAACTGTTTTTT. Translating it yields CASSPYGTGEEKLFF.